Below are 30 T cell receptor beta chains sequenced from a single sample in a study of cytomegalovirus exposure and HLA in healthy donors. The PCR ran on 60 Vbeta and 13 Jbeta primers. TCRdb keeps only in-frame clones here, not all; method: immunoSEQ multiplex PCR. The repertoire holds around 130,000 clones, with over 70% as singletons. Sequencing was carried out using PBMCs. Every receptor here comes from a woman aged 18-29 years in good health and CMV-seronegative.

The V and J genes are TRBV6-5 and TRBJ1-3, with a tentative D call TRBD1 (6 bases). The V end was cut by 6 bases, the J end by 1 base, with 10 bases between. From germline, CDR1 is MNHEY and CDR2 SVGAGI. The CDR3 sequence is 14 residues long. CDR3 protein: CASSLGQSGNTIYF. The CDR3 DNA follows: TGTGCCAGCAGCCTCGGACAGTCTGGAAACACCATATATTTT.

The CDR3 DNA reads as TGCAGCGCCGTCGGTCCGGGATGGTACCAAGAGACCCAGTACTTC. Translated, it gives CSAVGPGWYQETQYF. The chain links TRBV29-1 to TRBJ2-5; a possible D gene is TRBD2 (5 bases). V was pared by 7 bases and J by 0 bases, with 18 bases between. CDR1 is SQVTM and CDR2 is ANQGSEA in the germline V gene. The CDR3 covers 15 residues.

The CDR3 region has the DNA TGCGCCAGCAACCCCAGGACTAGCGGGAGGGCCCAGTACTTC. Translated: CASNPRTSGRAQYF. The chain joins TRBV5-1 to TRBJ2-5, with TRBD2 identical over 15 bases. CDR1 and CDR2 from the germline V gene are SGHRS and YFSETQ. V dropped 6 bases and J dropped 9; count of bases not matched to a gene: 6. This CDR3 has 14 amino acids. Looking up the rest from reference TRBV5-1 and TRBJ2-5 gives the full variable domain: KAGVTQTPRYLIKTRGQQVTLSCSPISGHRSVSWYQQTPGQGLQFLFEYFSETQRNKGNFPGRFSGRQFSNSRSEMNVSTLELGDSALYLCASNPRTSGRAQYFGPGTRLLVL.

V is TRBV7-6 and J is TRBJ2-2; TRBD2 matches 15 bases. V shed 5 bases, J shed 5 bases, and the junction held 12 bases outside the gene matches. Germline V CDR1 and CDR2: SGHVS, FNYEAQ. This CDR3 spans 19 amino acids. The CDR3 coding sequence is TGTGCCAGCAGCATCCTACCGGGACTAGCGGGAGGCGGGACCGGGGAGCTGTTTTTT. Amino acids: CASSILPGLAGGGTGELFF.

V gene TRBV18 combines with J gene TRBJ2-7, with 9 bases matching TRBD2. The length of the CDR3 is 15 residues. Germline V gene lookup returns CDR1 KGHSH and CDR2 LQKENI. Germline trimming cut 1 base from V and 6 bases from J; bases unmatched to any gene: 7. CDR3 nucleotides: TGTGCCAGCTCACCACGGGCGGGAGGGCCCCTCGAGCAGTACTTC. As protein: CASSPRAGGPLEQYF.

V gene TRBV28 combines with J gene TRBJ2-7; D remains ambiguous. This CDR3 spans 14 amino acids. Germline CDR1 is MDHEN and CDR2 is SYDVKM. Trimming removed 2 bases at V and 4 bases at J, with 12 bases between. CDR3 sequence reads: CASSLSPPSYEQYF. DNA of the CDR3: TGTGCCAGCAGTTTAAGCCCTCCCTCGTACGAGCAGTACTTC.

This chain uses TRBV7-9 with TRBJ1-2; 10 bases are shared with TRBD1. This CDR3 contains 16 residues. Trimming took 5 bases from V and 4 from J; bases not matched to a gene: 10. Germline assignment: CDR1 SEHNR and CDR2 FQNEAQ (reference sequence). The CDR3 sequence is CASSRHAGTGAYGYTF. The DNA for the CDR3 is TGTGCCAGCAGCCGCCACGCGGGGACAGGGGCCTATGGCTACACCTTC.

The J gene is TRBJ2-2, the V gene TRBV29-1, with 13 bases fitting TRBD2. Germline values: CDR1 SQVTM, CDR2 ANQGSEA. The CDR3 covers 18 residues. V lost 7 bases to trimming and J lost 6 bases; unmatched junction nucleotides: 17. CDR3 DNA: TGCAGCGCCCGCGGCGGACTAGCGGGAGAAAGTTGGTCCGGGGAGCTGTTTTTT. It translates to CSARGGLAGESWSGELFF.

V usage is TRBV2 and J usage is TRBJ1-5; D perhaps matches TRBD1 (5 bases). Germline V CDR1 and CDR2: SNHLY, FYNNEI. Trimming removed 7 bases from V and 2 bases from J, with 12 bases in between. This CDR3 is 14 amino acids long. The CDR3 spells CASKVGGGNQPQHF. DNA of the CDR3: TGTGCCAGCAAGGTCGGGGGAGGCAATCAGCCCCAGCATTTT.

The gene calls are TRBV29-1 and TRBJ2-5; D might be TRBD1 (6 bases). CDR1 is SQVTM, CDR2 ANQGSEA, per germline. The length of the CDR3 is 12 residues. The V and J ends lost 2 bases and 3 bases respectively, with 7 bases between them. CDR3 in DNA: TGCAGCGTTGAACACAGGGAAGAGACCCAGTACTTC. As protein: CSVEHREETQYF.

V and J are TRBV27 and TRBJ2-5; D possibly corresponds to TRBD1 (5 bases). The end of the DNA fits TRBJ2-7 better, so the J call may be wrong. CDR3 length: 15 amino acids. Germline CDR1 reads MNHEY; CDR2 reads SMNVEV (reference sequence). In DNA form, the CDR3 reads TGTGCCAGCAGTTTATTTGGGGCAGGGTCCTACGAGCAGTACTTC. Its translation is CASSLFGAGSYEQYF.

The rearrangement links TRBV7-2 to TRBJ2-7; 8 nucleotides align to TRBD1. V shed 3 bases and J 5 bases; nucleotides not matched to a gene: 12. There are 16 residues in the CDR3. CDR1 SGHTA and CDR2 FQGNSA come from the germline V gene. The chain's CDR3 is CASSFVSQGARDEQYF. The CDR3 DNA reads as TGTGCCAGCAGCTTTGTTTCTCAGGGGGCGCGAGACGAGCAGTACTTC.

This clone was observed a single time. This chain joins TRBV4-1 and TRBJ2-7; 9 bases match TRBD1. Unmatched junction bases numbered 9, after V lost 0 bases and J lost 0 bases. Looked up from germline, CDR1 is MGHRA and CDR2 is YSYEKL. This CDR3 region has 18 residues. The CDR3: CASSQDRTGADLSYEQYF. CDR3 nucleotides: TGCGCCAGCAGCCAAGACCGGACAGGGGCCGACCTCTCCTACGAGCAGTACTTC.

CDR3 DNA sequence: TGCGCCAGCAGCCAAGAAATTACAGGGACCTATGAGCAGTTCTTC. It yields the protein CASSQEITGTYEQFF. The V gene is TRBV4-1, the J gene TRBJ2-1; D might be TRBD1 (6 bases). The CDR3 is 15 amino acids. Trimming removed 0 bases from V and 8 bases from J, with 14 bases in between. The germline V gene encodes CDR1 MGHRA and CDR2 YSYEKL.

The rearrangement joins TRBV30 to TRBJ1-2; 8 nucleotides line up with TRBD1. CDR1 is GTSNPN, CDR2 SVGIG, per germline (reference sequence). The trim removed 7 bases at V and 5 bases at J, leaving 12 bases unmatched. The CDR3 contains 14 residues. CDR3 region: CAYSLDRVGYGYTF. In DNA form, the CDR3 reads TGTGCCTATTCGCTGGACAGGGTAGGGTATGGCTACACCTTC.

The V gene is TRBV19, the J gene TRBJ1-1; tentatively, D is TRBD1 (5 bases). The CDR3 has 18 amino acids. The V and J ends lost 8 bases and 0 bases respectively, with 25 bases between them. The germline gives CDR1 LNHDA, CDR2 SQIVND (reference sequence). CDR3 loop: CASPPGGREEAMNTEAFF. In DNA, the CDR3 is TGTGCCAGTCCTCCGGGGGGGAGGGAAGAAGCCATGAACACTGAAGCTTTCTTT.

In DNA form, the CDR3 reads TGTGCCAGCAGCGTAGCTACAGGGCGGACAGATACGCAGTATTTT. Its protein product is CASSVATGRTDTQYF. The chain recombines TRBV9 with TRBJ2-3, with D possibly TRBD1 on 6 matching bases. Germline V gives CDR1 SGDLS, CDR2 YYNGEE. Trimming took off 0 bases at V and 3 bases at J, with 11 bases between the two ends. CDR3 size: 15 residues.

CDR3 in amino acids: CASSLPGLAAQYF. For the CDR3, the DNA is TGCGCCAGCAGCCTCCCGGGACTAGCGGCGCAGTATTTT. This chain links TRBV4-1 with TRBJ2-3; 11 positions match TRBD2. The CDR3 is 13 residues long. Per germline, CDR1 MGHRA and CDR2 YSYEKL. J gave up 10 bases and V 4 bases, and 4 bases lay outside the gene matches.

This clone turned up a few times. The chain uses TRBV5-5 and TRBJ1-1; D may be TRBD1 (5 bases). V was pared by 5 bases and J by 1 base, with 9 bases between. CDR3 size: 13 residues. Germline V gene data show CDR1 as SGHKS and CDR2 as YYEKEE (reference sequence). The CDR3 sequence: CASSPGGNTEAFF. For the CDR3, the DNA is TGTGCCAGCAGTCCCGGGGGGAACACTGAAGCTTTCTTT. The full variable domain, its missing parts supplied by reference TRBV5-5 and TRBJ1-1, is DAGVTQSPTHLIKTRGQQVTLRCSPISGHKSVSWYQQVLGQGPQFIFQYYEKEERGRGNFPDRFSARQFPNYSSELNVNALLLGDSALYLCASSPGGNTEAFFGQGTRLTVV.

The J gene is TRBJ2-7, the V gene TRBV7-9; TRBD2 aligns across 11 bases. With 6 bases clipped from V and 4 bases from J, the junction kept 8 bases outside the gene matches. The CDR3 is 15 amino acids. Per the germline V gene, CDR1 is SEHNR and CDR2 is FQNEAQ (reference sequence). The CDR3 is CASSSGLAGSYEQYF. DNA for the CDR3: TGTGCCAGCAGTTCAGGACTAGCGGGTTCGTACGAGCAGTACTTC. The entire variable domain, with the rest obtained from reference TRBV7-9 and TRBJ2-7, is as follows: DTGVSQNPRHKITKRGQNVTFRCDPISEHNRLYWYRQTLGQGPEFLTYFQNEAQLEKSRLLSDRFSAERPKGSFSTLEIQRTEQGDSAMYLCASSSGLAGSYEQYFGPGTRLTVT.

V and J are TRBV19 and TRBJ2-1; D is unresolved. CDR3 length: 12 residues. V was cut by 6 bases and J by 4 bases, with 7 bases left in between. Germline V lookup: CDR1 LNHDA, CDR2 SQIVND (reference sequence). CDR3 sequence (DNA): TGTGCCAGTAGCCGAGGTTACAATGAGCAGTTCTTC. This translates into CASSRGYNEQFF.

The rearrangement links TRBV30 to TRBJ2-7; 9 bases agree with TRBD1. CDR3 length: 13 amino acids. The germline V gene encodes CDR1 GTSNPN and CDR2 SVGIG (reference sequence). V lost 3 bases to trimming and J lost 5 bases; unmatched junction nucleotides: 5. The CDR3: CAWSGTGLNEQYF. CDR3 DNA sequence: TGTGCCTGGAGCGGGACAGGGTTAAACGAGCAGTACTTC.

This clone was seen a handful of times. The CDR3 DNA reads TGTGCCAGCTCACCACCGGGTGAAGGGGGCACTGAAGCTTTCTTT. Translated, it gives CASSPPGEGGTEAFF. J is TRBJ1-1 and V is TRBV18, with D perhaps TRBD1 (6 bases). Per the germline V gene, CDR1 is KGHSH and CDR2 is LQKENI. There are 15 residues in the CDR3. The germline V and J ends were trimmed by 0 bases and 4 bases, with 12 bases remaining between them.

This clone was seen more than once but under ten times. This chain joins TRBV5-1 and TRBJ2-6; D may be TRBD1 (5 bases). Germline loops: CDR1 SGHRS, CDR2 YFSETQ. The CDR3 totals 14 residues. Trimming pared 5 bases from V and 2 bases from J, leaving 8 bases between. CDR3 protein: CASRTEPGANVLTF. Written as DNA, the CDR3 is TGCGCCAGCAGGACAGAGCCTGGGGCCAACGTCCTGACTTTC. The variable domain in full, completed from reference TRBV5-1 and TRBJ2-6, reads KAGVTQTPRYLIKTRGQQVTLSCSPISGHRSVSWYQQTPGQGLQFLFEYFSETQRNKGNFPGRFSGRQFSNSRSEMNVSTLELGDSALYLCASRTEPGANVLTFGAGSRLTVL.

V and J are TRBV30 and TRBJ1-1; D is uncertain. V dropped 0 bases and J dropped 4 bases, with 12 bases sitting between them. Germline V lookup: CDR1 GTSNPN, CDR2 SVGIG (reference sequence). This CDR3 spans 14 amino acids. The CDR3 protein is CAWSVLGSFTEAFF. The CDR3 nucleotides read TGTGCCTGGAGTGTCCTAGGGAGTTTCACTGAAGCTTTCTTT.

The chain is built from TRBV5-6 and TRBJ2-1; 7 bases align to TRBD2. The CDR3 runs to 13 residues. J was trimmed by 11 bases and V by 0 bases; bases with no gene match: 5. The V gene's germline CDR1 is SGHDT and CDR2 YYEEEE. CDR3 DNA: TGTGCCAGCAGCTTGGCCGGGAGGACTCAGCAGTTCTTC. It codes for CASSLAGRTQQFF.

The gene calls are TRBV5-1 and TRBJ2-5; maybe TRBD2 (6 bases). Germline CDR1 SGHRS, CDR2 YFSETQ. V gave up 3 bases and J gave up 2 bases, with 14 bases separating them. The CDR3 is made up of 15 amino acids. CDR3: CASSSAGLPQETQYF. CDR3 DNA sequence: TGCGCCAGCAGCTCGGCGGGACTTCCGCAAGAGACCCAGTACTTC.

The chain couples TRBV9 to TRBJ2-2; possible D gene TRBD2, 6 bases. The CDR3 is 16 amino acids. Germline CDR1 and CDR2: SGDLS and YYNGEE. Trimming cost V 0 bases and J 7 bases, with 16 bases left between them. CDR3 DNA sequence: TGTGCCAGCAGCGTAGGCGACGGGAGATTGGGCGGGGAGCTGTTTTTT. It yields the protein CASSVGDGRLGGELFF. Using reference TRBV9 and TRBJ2-2 for the parts outside the CDR3, the full variable domain is DSGVTQTPKHLITATGQRVTLRCSPRSGDLSVYWYQQSLDQGLQFLIQYYNGEERAKGNILERFSAQQFPDLHSELNLSSLELGDSALYFCASSVGDGRLGGELFFGEGSRLTVL.

This sequence joins TRBV7-9 and TRBJ2-5; TRBD1 aligns across 9 bases. V was clipped by 5 bases and J by 1 base; unmatched bases: 8. Per the germline V gene, CDR1 is SEHNR and CDR2 is FQNEAQ (reference sequence). CDR3 length equals 16 residues. The CDR3 DNA follows: TGTGCCAGCAGCCGCGACAGGGGGTTCTTCCAAGAGACCCAGTACTTC. Translating gives CASSRDRGFFQETQYF.

This clone was seen a single time. The chain has TRBV9 and TRBJ1-1; 7 bases fit TRBD1. The germline gives CDR1 SGDLS, CDR2 YYNGEE. Losses at the gene ends were 3 bases for V and 4 bases for J; bases not matched to a gene: 6. This CDR3 contains 14 residues. The CDR3 DNA reads as TGTGCCAGCAGCGGACTAACAGGGGCCACTGAAGCTTTCTTT. Protein sequence: CASSGLTGATEAFF.